This T cell receptor beta chain was identified in a study of CD8 T cells in ankylosing spondylitis (dated by TCRdb to the late 2010s). With respect to the entire study: To find TCR variants linked to disease, the study profiled T cell receptor beta repertoires in ankylosing spondylitis patients and healthy donors. The full study cohort comprised around 25 ankylosing spondylitis patients and some 110 healthy donors. Peripheral blood samples were taken, and synovial fluid was additionally collected from ankylosing spondylitis patients.

From the cysteine through the phenylalanine, the CDR3 covers 16 amino acids. Only CDR3 DNA is held: 48 bases, read in frame from base 1. The germline V gene encodes CDR1 KGHDR and CDR2 SFDVKD. V loses 2 bases at its end and J loses 10 bases; junction bases beyond the gene matches: 13. On the study overall, not on this receptor specifically: Some motif variants had previously been reported in the synovial fluid and blood of reactive arthritis patients, which suggests shared mechanisms of disease initiation. Blood from ankylosing spondylitis patients appeared to be characterized by a TCR beta motif composed of about eight highly homologous amino acid variants. The disease-linked clones were reported to be significantly enriched in matched synovial fluid samples from ankylosing spondylitis patients. The disease-linked clones had a CD8+ phenotype and were found at relatively low frequencies in peripheral blood.

For each ankylosing spondylitis patient, the synovial fluid sample was matched to a blood sample from that same patient. This clonotype was seen many times. No antigen is known for it. No clone much larger than this one lies a single base away; base qualities are absent. TCRdb names Illumina HiSeq 2500 as the instrument used. TCR beta libraries were prepared by quantitative 5'-RACE with molecular barcodes. The original pipeline was this. To identify disease-linked TCR variants, a new computational method was used, one built on a probabilistic model of VDJ rearrangement. Clones were called with MiXCR by TCRdb after fastp trimmed the public reads at Q25, and only in-frame beta chains were retained. One record per CDR3 amino acid sequence lists the most common genes and DNA. These V and J calls rely on TCRdb rather than the paper's analysis. The sample includes about 140,000 distinct CDR3 sequences, with 7% to 9% observed a single time. Jointly, the top ten make up 7.3% of the sample.

This sequence originates from a male donor with ankylosing spondylitis. The receptor chain draws on TRBV24-1 and TRBJ1-1, with 9 bases in between that match TRBD1. Sequenced input: synovial fluid, either unsorted or a sorted T cell fraction (not recorded which). This receptor has the CDR3 CATSDSTTGTGKRAFF. The sequenced DNA: TGTGCCACCAGTGATTCTACGACCGGGACAGGGAAGAGAGCTTTCTTT.